Listed here are 23 T cell receptor beta chains from one sample, sequenced in a study of shared clonotypes between healthy human individuals. The repertoire was sequenced with immunoSEQ multiplex PCR; TCRdb's copy has only in-frame clones and lacks some. The sample shows approximately 2,300,000 clones, 80% to 95% of them seen only once. Sequencing was performed on naive CD4+ T cells from PBMCs. The sample's subset: CD45RA+ positively selected. These receptors all stem from a man aged 18 to 30 in good health. Some clones in this sample may be carry-over from other donors' samples.

CDR3 sequence: CASSIIGQGTNEKLFF. Here the CDR3 DNA reads TGTGCCAGCAGCATCATAGGACAGGGGACTAATGAAAAACTGTTTTTT. V usage is TRBV6-6 and J usage is TRBJ1-4; TRBD1 matches at 9 bases. V was clipped by 6 bases and J by 2 bases; unmatched bases: 7. Germline-derived CDR1 and CDR2 are MNHNY and SVGAGI (reference sequence). The CDR3 length is 16 residues.

The genes are TRBV10-2 and TRBJ2-5, with D perhaps TRBD2 (5 bases). Germline V CDR1 and CDR2: WSHSY, SAAADI. The ends were cut back, 4 bases at V and 5 bases at J, with 14 bases in the middle. CDR3 length: 14 amino acids. CDR3 sequence: CASSVGRGWETQYF. The CDR3, as DNA: TGCGCCAGCAGTGTGGGTCGAGGGTGGGAGACCCAGTACTTC.

The CDR3 bases are TGTGCCAGCAGTTACTCGAGGCCGGCGAACACCGGGGAGCTGTTTTTT. As protein: CASSYSRPANTGELFF. The chain carries TRBV6-6 and TRBJ2-2; D remains ambiguous. The germline CDR1 and CDR2 sequences are MNHNY and SVGAGI (reference sequence). Trimming took off 0 bases at V and 0 bases at J, with 8 bases between the two ends. The CDR3 sequence is 16 residues long.

The chain uses TRBV27 and TRBJ2-5; D might be TRBD2 (6 bases). Germline assignment: CDR1 MNHEY and CDR2 SMNVEV (reference sequence). V lost 10 bases to trimming and J lost 5 bases, with 29 bases between them. This CDR3 has 17 residues. Here the CDR3 DNA reads TGTGCCACGACCGACAAAATCGGGACTCATCAAACGGAGACCCAGTACTTC. Protein: CATTDKIGTHQTETQYF.

This clone was picked up a small number of times. The rearrangement links TRBV6-5 to TRBJ1-3; D is undetermined. The CDR3 is 14 amino acids. Germline V lookup: CDR1 MNHEY, CDR2 SVGAGI. The V and J ends lost 0 bases and 2 bases respectively, with 5 bases between them. CDR3 residues: CASSYSTTGNTIYF. The CDR3 DNA reads as TGTGCCAGCAGTTACTCGACAACTGGAAACACCATATATTTT.

The CDR3 DNA is TGCGCCAGCAGCTTGAGGAATGGGGACAGAATTGCAGATACGCAGTATTTT. Translating it yields CASSLRNGDRIADTQYF. V usage is TRBV5-1 and J usage is TRBJ2-3, with 7 bases that match TRBD1. Germline CDR1 and CDR2: SGHRS and YFSETQ. The CDR3 covers 17 residues. The trim removed 1 base at V and 4 bases at J, leaving 12 bases unmatched.

V usage is TRBV7-9 and J usage is TRBJ2-7, with D perhaps TRBD1 (5 bases). The CDR3 is made up of 15 amino acids. Germline CDR1 reads SEHNR; CDR2 reads FQNEAQ (reference sequence). Between the trimmed V and J ends, which lost 1 base and 2 bases, there was a span of 12 bases. The CDR3 coding sequence is TGTGCCAGCAGCTTAGTTCCGCAGGGCACCTACGAGCAGTACTTC. Encoded protein: CASSLVPQGTYEQYF.

The chain recombines TRBV19 with TRBJ2-7; 7 nucleotides align to TRBD2. The CDR3 spans 16 residues. CDR1 and CDR2 (germline): LNHDA, SQIVND (reference sequence). J lost 8 bases, V lost 11 bases, and 24 bases had no gene match. Here the CDR3 reads CAGTKQLPTSLTKQYF. Written as DNA, the CDR3 is TGTGCCGGGACGAAACAGCTTCCGACTAGCTTGACGAAGCAGTACTTC.

The CDR3 spells CASSLGPGGLPLNTEAFF. The CDR3 nucleotides read TGTGCCAGCAGCTTAGGGCCGGGGGGGCTTCCGTTGAACACTGAAGCTTTCTTT. J is TRBJ1-1 and V is TRBV7-2; D is possibly TRBD1 (6 bases). Trimming left V 1 base short and J 0 bases short, with 18 bases between. Per the germline V gene, CDR1 is SGHTA and CDR2 is FQGNSA. The CDR3 runs to 18 residues.

About this clone itself: This sample also contains other DNA sequences that code for the same CDR3. This chain uses TRBV18 with TRBJ2-7; possible D gene TRBD2, 6 bases. CDR1 is KGHSH, CDR2 LQKENI, per germline. This CDR3 is 14 amino acids long. V was pared by 0 bases and J by 0 bases, with 6 bases between. The CDR3 nucleotides are TGTGCCAGCTCACCACCCGGGAGCTCCTACGAGCAGTACTTC. Its protein is CASSPPGSSYEQYF.

The chain is built from TRBV5-4 and TRBJ2-1; 12 bases are shared with TRBD2. V shed 4 bases, J shed 9 bases, and the junction held 11 bases outside the gene matches. This CDR3 region has 16 residues. Per germline, CDR1 SGHNT and CDR2 YYREEE (reference sequence). The CDR3 DNA follows: TGTGCCAGCAGCCAAGGACTAGCGGGAAGGATCGGTGAGCAGTTCTTC. Residues: CASSQGLAGRIGEQFF.

The genes are TRBV28 and TRBJ1-4; maybe TRBD1 (5 bases). Germline loops: CDR1 MDHEN, CDR2 SYDVKM. Trimming pared 8 bases from V and 1 base from J, leaving 8 bases between. CDR3 length: 13 amino acids. The CDR3 loop reads CASRDRTNEKLFF. CDR3 coding DNA: TGTGCCAGCCGGGACCGAACTAATGAAAAACTGTTTTTT. Variable domain in full (rest from reference TRBV28 and TRBJ1-4): DVKVTQSSRYLVKRTGEKVFLECVQDMDHENMFWYRQDPGLGLRLIYFSYDVKMKEKGDIPEGYSVSREKKERFSLILESASTNQTSMYLCASRDRTNEKLFFGSGTQLSVL.

The chain carries TRBV27 and TRBJ1-4, with D unclear. CDR3 length: 15 residues. Per the germline V gene, CDR1 is MNHEY and CDR2 is SMNVEV (reference sequence). V lost 5 bases and J 0 bases, leaving 10 bases between the germline ends. The CDR3 loop is CASSRGIPTNEKLFF. Here the CDR3 DNA reads TGTGCCAGCAGTCGCGGCATCCCAACTAATGAAAAACTGTTTTTT.

This chain uses TRBV18 with TRBJ1-5; D may be TRBD1 (5 bases). Deletions cut 6 bases from V and 6 bases from J, with 12 bases between. The germline V gene encodes CDR1 KGHSH and CDR2 LQKENI. The CDR3 totals 13 residues. The CDR3: CASSGGGGQPQHF. In nucleotides, the CDR3 is TGTGCCAGCTCGGGTGGGGGAGGTCAGCCCCAGCATTTT.

As regards this clone: Other DNA sequences in this sample translate to the same CDR3. This rearrangement joins TRBV28 to TRBJ1-2; D is unresolved. Germline V gene lookup returns CDR1 MDHEN and CDR2 SYDVKM. The CDR3 has 12 residues. V shed 4 bases and J shed 3 bases, with 6 bases lying between them. The DNA of the CDR3 is TGTGCCAGCAGTTGGGCCGACTATGGCTACACCTTC. Protein sequence: CASSWADYGYTF.

V gene TRBV6-6 combines with J gene TRBJ2-1; 10 bases map to TRBD2. Germline V CDR1 and CDR2: MNHNY, SVGAGI (reference sequence). J gave up 5 bases and V 0 bases, and 4 bases lay outside the gene matches. This CDR3 is built from 16 residues. CDR3 DNA: TGTGCCAGCAGTTACTCTACTAGCGGGGCTAACAATGAGCAGTTCTTC. It codes for CASSYSTSGANNEQFF.

This rearrangement joins TRBV6-6 to TRBJ2-3; 7 nucleotides align to TRBD1. CDR3 length: 15 amino acids. V dropped 6 bases and J dropped 4; count of bases not matched to a gene: 10. The germline CDR1 and CDR2 sequences are MNHNY and SVGAGI (reference sequence). The CDR3 here is CASRPNRGEADTQYF. The CDR3 DNA is TGTGCCAGCAGGCCAAACAGGGGAGAGGCAGATACGCAGTATTTT.

The rearrangement uses TRBV29-1 and TRBJ2-3, with TRBD2 identical over 11 bases. The V gene's germline CDR1 is SQVTM and CDR2 ANQGSEA. Losses at the gene ends were 7 bases for V and 2 bases for J; bases not matched to a gene: 8. The CDR3 is 15 residues long. The CDR3: CSAEPGLADTDTQYF. CDR3 bases: TGCAGCGCCGAACCGGGACTAGCGGACACAGATACGCAGTATTTT.

The rearrangement joins TRBV5-6 to TRBJ2-6; D gene ambiguous. Germline CDR1 is SGHDT and CDR2 is YYEEEE. The CDR3 length is 16 residues. In nucleotides, the CDR3 is TGTGTCCTGGTTTGGGGTTGGTTCTCTGGGGCCAACGTCCTGACTTTC. It translates to CVLVWGWFSGANVLTF. The full variable domain, in which reference TRBV5-6 and TRBJ2-6 provide the parts outside the CDR3, is DAGVTQSPTHLIKTRGQQVTLRCSPKSGHDTVSWYQQALGQGPQFIFQYYEEEERQRGNFPDRFSGHQFPNYSSELNVNALLLGDSALYLCVLVWGWFSGANVLTFGAGSRLTVL.

This chain connects TRBV28 to TRBJ1-1; D uncertain. CDR3 length: 15 amino acids. V gave up 5 bases and J gave up 3 bases, with 16 bases separating them. Germline CDR1 is MDHEN and CDR2 is SYDVKM. For the CDR3, the DNA is TGTGCCAGCAGTCCCCGGACGGTGAGATACACTGAAGCTTTCTTT. Amino acids: CASSPRTVRYTEAFF. The variable domain in full, with the rest retrieved from reference TRBV28 and TRBJ1-1, is DVKVTQSSRYLVKRTGEKVFLECVQDMDHENMFWYRQDPGLGLRLIYFSYDVKMKEKGDIPEGYSVSREKKERFSLILESASTNQTSMYLCASSPRTVRYTEAFFGQGTRLTVV.

The V and J genes are TRBV9 and TRBJ2-2; no clear D gene. Germline V lookup: CDR1 SGDLS, CDR2 YYNGEE. This CDR3 has 14 amino acids. V was trimmed by 4 bases and J by 6 bases, leaving 13 bases between them. This CDR3 is CASSPTSFPGELFF. The CDR3, as DNA: TGTGCCAGCAGCCCGACGAGTTTCCCCGGGGAGCTGTTTTTT. The full variable domain, with the rest looked up from reference TRBV9 and TRBJ2-2, is DSGVTQTPKHLITATGQRVTLRCSPRSGDLSVYWYQQSLDQGLQFLIQYYNGEERAKGNILERFSAQQFPDLHSELNLSSLELGDSALYFCASSPTSFPGELFFGEGSRLTVL.

V gene TRBV30 combines with J gene TRBJ1-1; a weak D match, TRBD1 (5 bases). This CDR3 spans 15 amino acids. V lost 3 bases and J lost 0, with 14 bases in between. Germline V gene data show CDR1 as GTSNPN and CDR2 as SVGIG (reference sequence). The CDR3 DNA follows: TGTGCCTGGAGGAAGAGCGGGACGGTGAACACTGAAGCTTTCTTT. Its protein is CAWRKSGTVNTEAFF.

The CDR3 reads CASSQRLGDQADSSYNEQFF. The CDR3 nucleotides are TGCGCCAGCAGCCAACGGCTAGGGGACCAAGCGGACAGCTCCTACAATGAGCAGTTCTTC. The rearrangement links TRBV5-1 to TRBJ2-1; tentatively, D is TRBD1 (6 bases). The CDR3 length is 20 residues. V lost 4 bases to trimming and J lost 0 bases, with 26 bases between them. Germline lookup yields CDR1 SGHRS and CDR2 YFSETQ.